This T cell receptor beta chain was obtained from a study of the immune and genomic landscape of osteosarcoma (dated by TCRdb to between 2020 and 2021). Turning to the overall study: A total of around 48 pediatric and adult patients with high-grade osteosarcoma made up the overall cohort, and the median age at diagnosis was approximately 27 years (range roughly 5-81). Poor-risk disease was overrepresented in the cohort, as 73% of patients had an unfavorable pathologic response to standard therapy and under 70% were deceased. In the overall cohort, about three fifths of patients were male, and 75% to 85% had localized disease at diagnosis. To define immunogenic potential, the study profiled osteosarcoma specimens using whole genome, RNA and T-cell receptor sequencing along with immunohistochemistry and reverse phase protein arrays. TCR sequencing results were integrated with transcriptome, protein array and immunostaining data to characterize the osteosarcoma immunogenomic landscape. The study aimed to explain the limited clinical activity of immune checkpoint inhibitors in osteosarcoma. Each of three patients provided a couple of samples from the same tumor site.

Inclusive of the bounding cysteine and phenylalanine, the CDR3 is 13 residues long. Just the 39-base CDR3 DNA is kept, in frame starting at base 1. Sequences SGHTA (CDR1) and FQGNSA (CDR2) are obtained from the germline V gene. The germline ends are 6 bases apart after V is trimmed by 1 base and J by 6 bases. TCR beta chain CDR3 regions were immunosequenced using the ImmunoSEQ Assay (Adaptive Biotechnologies). The paper's processing steps were these. TCRB rearrangements, read counts, read proportions and gene usage were exported through the ImmunoSEQ Analyzer platform. Using productive rearrangements, T-cell clonality was calculated as 1 minus Pielou's evenness. In the clonal space homeostasis analysis, clonotypes were grouped as rare, small, medium, large or hyperexpanded (0.01 to 1 of the repertoire). TCR productive clonality was compared across immune clusters C1, C2 and C3 using the Wilcoxon rank sum test. Entries here come from immuneACCESS through TCRdb and include only in-frame sequences with V and J called. Some clones fail to appear in such tables; in the studies checked, an unresolved V gene covers under half of the shortfall, and the cause of the remainder is unknown. The DNA was the basis for D and trimming; V, J and clone size are from that table. The sample profile shows fewer than 3,500 clones; roughly 72% of them were found once. Of the sample, less than 20% is held by the ten largest clones.

To note about this clone: It has no known antigen specificity. No per-base quality is available; no much larger clone lies one base away.

Specimens were post-treatment primary, local recurrence and metastasis tumors from poor-prognosis patients. Study-level results and caveats: TCR productive clonality was greater in the immune-hot C3 cluster than in the cold C1 cluster, although TCR productive clonality remained low overall. No statistical method determined sample size because osteosarcoma is rare and all possible samples were collected. Overall, productive TCR clonality was low, with a mean of 0.09 and a maximum of 0.3, which suggests limited clonal expansion of T cells. Along with the frozen tumor specimens, matched blood was collected from just a couple of patients. Five cases had a single hyperexpanded clone dominating the repertoire, and all had fewer than 100 T-cell clonotypes. Rather than matched normal tissue, external data from normal skin and healthy peripheral blood provided the clonality benchmarks.

The sample taken for sequencing was tumor tissue from a local recurrence in the femur. Taken with the paper, the label for cell subset or site translates to: locally recurrent osteosarcoma tumor. The TCR comes from a man aged 18 to 29 with osteosarcoma. The age is the age at diagnosis. The receptor chain draws on TRBV7-2 and TRBJ2-2, with no D gene named confidently. At the DNA level, the sequence is TGTGCCAGCAGCTTAGGGGCCTCCGGGGAGCTGTTTTTT. This codes for CASSLGASGELFF.